This TCR beta chain was obtained from a study of cytomegalovirus exposure and HLA in healthy donors. Study in general: Both the 120 validation repertoires and the approximately 700 first-cohort repertoires used the same platform, as reported by a later analysis.

Points on this clone: Its antigen is unidentified.

Sequenced by immunoSEQ multiplex PCR; TCRdb stores in-frame clones only, minus some. The table shows some 240,000 clones, with roughly 87% occurring only once. The donors were part of the 120-subject validation cohort, which stood apart from the roughly 730-subject first cohort. Study findings and constraints: According to reports, the classifier identified cytomegalovirus status with high specificity and sensitivity. Under in vitro conditions, a few CMV-associated chains were confirmed as specific for CMV antigens.

Trimming left V 5 bases short and J 0 bases short, with 13 bases between. The CDR3 has 14 residues. Germline loops: CDR1 GTSNPN, CDR2 SVGIG (reference sequence). The sequencing sample was made of PBMCs. The sequence was obtained from a woman younger than 35 in good health and CMV-seropositive. The rearrangement links TRBV30 to TRBJ2-5, with D perhaps TRBD2 (6 bases). The CDR3 DNA follows: TGTGCCTGGGGGGGAGGCGGGAACCAAGAGACCCAGTACTTC. Translation: CAWGGGGNQETQYF.